This T cell receptor beta chain was identified during a study of metastatic and nonmetastatic thyroid tumors. Study-level points and caveats: Reported TCR beta diversity, measured in blood and tumor, was significantly higher for malignant thyroid tumors than for benign nodules.

Thyroid surgery took place with no prior treatment in any patient. In the authors' workflow: A classifier of distant metastasis in papillary thyroid cancer was built from CDR3 differences (across clinicopathological groups). MiXCR was used by TCRdb to re-call the PCR reads. The V and J calls were determined by TCRdb, not by the authors. The repertoire has 20,000 to 30,000 clones, 20% to 30% of them found once; the top ten carry around 12%. There are 16 residues in the CDR3. V was shortened by 3 bases and J by 8 bases, with 20 bases between the two germline ends. From germline, CDR1 is SGHNT and CDR2 YYREEE (reference sequence). In its sample, this clone was seen many times. Its matching antigen is unknown.

V and J are TRBV5-4 and TRBJ1-4; D might be TRBD1 (6 bases). The specimen sequenced was tumor tissue. The TCR was taken from a male donor with papillary thyroid cancer or a benign thyroid nodule (not recorded which). Some clones in this sample may be carry-over from other donors' samples. For the CDR3, the DNA is TGTGCCAGCAGCTCAACCCTCAGGGGACGGCGAGAAAAACTGTTTTTT. This gives the protein CASSSTLRGRREKLFF.